This TCR beta chain comes out of a study of blood T cell repertoires in COVID-19. In the study overall: COVID-19 samples, acute and convalescent, were from the United States, Italy and Spain. The cDNA or gDNA used as material had been derived from T cells, B-cell-depleted T cells, or PBMCs.

Methods used by the authors: Estimates of nucleated cell counts were drawn from the amplification of reference gene primers. The data were produced by immunoSEQ multiplex PCR, yet TCRdb's version contains in-frame clones alone and is incomplete. That table gives V, J and clone size, and the DNA gave D and trimming. The repertoire holds roughly 97,000 clones, with approximately 88% as singletons. CDR3 size: 17 residues. V shed 3 bases and J 3 bases; nucleotides not matched to a gene: 10. Per the germline V gene, CDR1 is LNHNV and CDR2 is YYDKDF (reference sequence). The chain has TRBV15 and TRBJ2-2, with 7 positions matching TRBD2. This clonotype originated in a human donor in a cohort sampled during active COVID-19. Sequenced material: peripheral blood. Written as DNA, the CDR3 is TGTGCCACCAGCAGGGTGGGGGAGGGGCAACACACCGGGGAGCTGTTTTTT. Translated, it gives CATSRVGEGQHTGELFF. Drawing the rest from reference TRBV15 and TRBJ2-2, the complete variable domain is DAMVIQNPRYQVTQFGKPVTLSCSQTLNHNVMYWYQQKSSQAPKLLFHYYDKDFNNEADTPDNFQSRRPNTSFCFLDIRSPGLGDTAMYLCATSRVGEGQHTGELFFGEGSRLTVL.